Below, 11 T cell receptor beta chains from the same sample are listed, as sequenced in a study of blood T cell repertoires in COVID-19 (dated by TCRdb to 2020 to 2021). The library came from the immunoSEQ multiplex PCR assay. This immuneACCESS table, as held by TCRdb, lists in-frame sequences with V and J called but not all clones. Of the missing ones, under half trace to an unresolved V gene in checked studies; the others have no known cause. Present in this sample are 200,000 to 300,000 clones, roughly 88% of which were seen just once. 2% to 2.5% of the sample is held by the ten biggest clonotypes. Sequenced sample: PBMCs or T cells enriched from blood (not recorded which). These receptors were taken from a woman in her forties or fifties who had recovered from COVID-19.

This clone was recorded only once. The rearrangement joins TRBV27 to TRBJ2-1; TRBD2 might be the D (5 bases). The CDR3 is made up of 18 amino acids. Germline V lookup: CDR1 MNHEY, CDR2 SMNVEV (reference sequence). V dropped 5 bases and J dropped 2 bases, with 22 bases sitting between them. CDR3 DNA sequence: TGTGCCAGCAGTACGAGAACAAGCGGCAATTATCCCTACAATGAGCAGTTCTTC. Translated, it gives CASSTRTSGNYPYNEQFF.

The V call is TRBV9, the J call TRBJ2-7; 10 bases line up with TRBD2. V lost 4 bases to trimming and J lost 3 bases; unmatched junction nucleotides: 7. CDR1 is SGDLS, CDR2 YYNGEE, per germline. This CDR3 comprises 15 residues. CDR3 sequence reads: CASSRQLAGNYEQYF. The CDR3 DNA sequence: TGTGCCAGCAGCCGTCAACTAGCGGGAAACTACGAGCAGTACTTC.

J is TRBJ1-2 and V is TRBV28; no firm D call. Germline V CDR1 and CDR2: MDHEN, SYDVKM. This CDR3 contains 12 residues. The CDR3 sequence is CATFRVNYGYTF. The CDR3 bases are TGTGCAACCTTTCGGGTTAACTATGGCTACACCTTC.

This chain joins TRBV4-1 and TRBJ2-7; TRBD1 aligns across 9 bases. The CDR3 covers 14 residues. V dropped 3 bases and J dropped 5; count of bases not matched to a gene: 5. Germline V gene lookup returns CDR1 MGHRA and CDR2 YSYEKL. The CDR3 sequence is CASSHRDRENEQYF. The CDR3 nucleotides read TGCGCCAGCAGCCACCGGGACAGGGAAAACGAGCAGTACTTC.

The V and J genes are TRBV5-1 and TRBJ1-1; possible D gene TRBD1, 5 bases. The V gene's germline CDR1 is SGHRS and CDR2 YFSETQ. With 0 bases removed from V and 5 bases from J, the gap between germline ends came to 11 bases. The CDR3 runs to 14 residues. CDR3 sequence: CASSLANGGTEAFF. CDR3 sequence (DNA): TGCGCCAGCAGCTTGGCCAACGGGGGGACTGAAGCTTTCTTT.

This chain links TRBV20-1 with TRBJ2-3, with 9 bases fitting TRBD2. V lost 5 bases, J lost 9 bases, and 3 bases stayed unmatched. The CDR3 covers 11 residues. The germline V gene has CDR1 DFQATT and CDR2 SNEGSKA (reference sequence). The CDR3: CSAPTSGTQYF. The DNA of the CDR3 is TGCAGTGCTCCGACTAGCGGAACGCAGTATTTT.

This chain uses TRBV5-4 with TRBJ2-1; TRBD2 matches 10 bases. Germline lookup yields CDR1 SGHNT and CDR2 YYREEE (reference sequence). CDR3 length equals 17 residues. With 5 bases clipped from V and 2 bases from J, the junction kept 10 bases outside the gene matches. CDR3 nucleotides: TGTGCCAGCAGAACCGGGGGTAGCGGGGGGACCTACAATGAGCAGTTCTTC. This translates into CASRTGGSGGTYNEQFF.

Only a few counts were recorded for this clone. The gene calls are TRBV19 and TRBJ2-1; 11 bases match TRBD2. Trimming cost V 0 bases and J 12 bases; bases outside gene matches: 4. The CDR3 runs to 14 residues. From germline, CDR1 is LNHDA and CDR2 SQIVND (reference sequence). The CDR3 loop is CASSIDGSGRAQFF. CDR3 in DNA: TGTGCCAGTAGTATAGATGGTAGCGGGAGGGCGCAGTTCTTC.

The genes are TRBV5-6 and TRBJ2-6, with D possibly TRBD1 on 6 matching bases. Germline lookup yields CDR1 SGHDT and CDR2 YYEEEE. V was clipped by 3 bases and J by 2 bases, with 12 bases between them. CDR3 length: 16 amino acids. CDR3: CASSSIPGAGANVLTF. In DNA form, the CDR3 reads TGTGCCAGCAGCTCCATCCCAGGGGCTGGGGCCAACGTCCTGACTTTC. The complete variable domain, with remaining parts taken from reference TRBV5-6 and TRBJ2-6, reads DAGVTQSPTHLIKTRGQQVTLRCSPKSGHDTVSWYQQALGQGPQFIFQYYEEEERQRGNFPDRFSGHQFPNYSSELNVNALLLGDSALYLCASSSIPGAGANVLTFGAGSRLTVL.

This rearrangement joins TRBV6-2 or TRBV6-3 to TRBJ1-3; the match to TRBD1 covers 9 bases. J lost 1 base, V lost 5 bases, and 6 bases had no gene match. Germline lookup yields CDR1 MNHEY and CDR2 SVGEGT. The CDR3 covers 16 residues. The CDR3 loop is CASSGRTGVSGNTIYF. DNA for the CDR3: TGTGCCAGCAGTGGAAGGACAGGGGTTTCTGGAAACACCATATATTTT.

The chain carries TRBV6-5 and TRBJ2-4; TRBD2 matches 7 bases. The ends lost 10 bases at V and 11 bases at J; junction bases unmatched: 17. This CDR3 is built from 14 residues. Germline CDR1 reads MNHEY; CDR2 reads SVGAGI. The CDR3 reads CATIGGFAGGFQYF. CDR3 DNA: TGTGCCACCATCGGGGGGTTTGCCGGTGGGTTTCAGTACTTC.